This TCR beta chain comes out of a study of control samples from healthy donors and cancer patients. Clones were read by immunoSEQ multiplex PCR, and TCRdb kept only the in-frame ones, dropping some. Counted here are more than 95,000 clones, around 89% occurring once; the ten biggest clones make up over 15%. Looked up from germline, CDR1 is KGHDR and CDR2 is SFDVKD. V lost 2 bases to trimming and J lost 4 bases; unmatched junction nucleotides: 7. There are 16 residues in the CDR3. The source of this sequence is a man between 60 and 70 years old with lung cancer. The V gene is TRBV24-1, the J gene TRBJ1-2, with 9 nucleotides matching TRBD1. Specimen: PBMCs. CDR3 residues: CATSDSPGQGPYGYTF. The CDR3, as DNA: TGTGCCACCAGTGATTCCCCGGGACAGGGCCCCTATGGCTACACCTTC.